This TCR beta chain was found in a study of CD8+CD57+ T cells in acquired aplastic anemia. Study-level results: No significant patient-versus-control difference appeared in CD8+ Simpson's diversity.

Sequenced patients had shown CD8+CD57+ cell expansion by flow cytometry. Every one of the patients had aplastic anemia (severe, acquired). Blood sampling was performed on the patients, and none of them had received therapy by then. Points on this clonotype: Its antigen is undetermined.

Both TCR beta VDJ combination and CDR3 sequence profiling were carried out. Genomic DNA was the template for this profiling. TCRdb recomputed calls from the reads with MiXCR, one row per CDR3 protein. The sample contains roughly 200,000 distinct CDR3 sequences, about 60% of which appear only once. There are 15 residues in the CDR3. Unmatched junction bases numbered 6, after V lost 3 bases and J lost 9 bases. Per the germline V gene, CDR1 is LNHDA and CDR2 is SQIVND (reference sequence). The chain recombines TRBV19 with TRBJ2-1, with 12 bases aligning to TRBD2. Source material: sorted CD4+, CD8+, or CD8+CD57+ T cells (not recorded which) from PBMCs. This TCR derives from a human donor with aplastic anemia. CDR3 DNA: TGTGCCAGTAGTATTCGGACTAGCGGGAATGCTGAGCAGTTCTTC. Its translation: CASSIRTSGNAEQFF.